The 27 T cell receptor beta chains below were found in one sample sequenced in a study of vaccination and CD4 T cells after COVID-19. Their target antigens are unknown. Sequenced with the Oncomine TCR Beta short-read assay was DNA taken from cultured CD4+ T cells. TCRdb re-analysed the PCR reads in MiXCR, keeping a single row per CDR3 protein. The sample consists of approximately 8,100 distinct CDR3 sequences, 57% of them appearing once. As for treatment: approximately nine-day PBMC culture with coronavirus spike peptide pools or control peptides (ViraFEST assay). The specimen sequenced was CD4+ T cells from blood, cultured in vitro. These receptors were obtained from a human donor who had recovered from COVID-19.

V and J are TRBV7-2 and TRBJ1-3; D is perhaps TRBD1 (5 bases). This CDR3 region has 15 residues. The germline CDR1 and CDR2 sequences are SGHTA and FQGNSA. Trimming removed 5 bases at V and 0 bases at J, with 11 bases between. This CDR3 is CASSAAGGSGNTIYF. The DNA for the CDR3 is TGTGCCAGCAGCGCCGCGGGGGGCTCTGGAAACACCATATATTTT. Together with reference TRBV7-2 and TRBJ1-3, the CDR3 gives the full variable domain: GAGVSQSPSNKVTEKGKDVELRCDPISGHTALYWYRQSLGQGLEFLIYFQGNSAPDKSGLPSDRFSAERTGGSVSTLTIQRTQQEDSAVYLCASSAAGGSGNTIYFGEGSWLTVV.

The chain combines TRBV20-1 with TRBJ1-6; D possibly corresponds to TRBD1 (5 bases). The germline V and J ends were trimmed by 0 bases and 0 bases, with 9 bases remaining between them. Germline-derived CDR1 and CDR2 are DFQATT and SNEGSKA (reference sequence). CDR3 size: 16 residues. The CDR3 DNA reads TGCAGTGCTAGAGATGGGGGTTACTCCTATAATTCACCCCTCCACTTT. Translating gives CSARDGGYSYNSPLHF.

The V and J genes are TRBV2 and TRBJ1-1; perhaps TRBD1 as D (5 bases). The CDR3 sequence is 13 residues long. V shed 7 bases and J shed 1 base, with 10 bases lying between them. Germline V gives CDR1 SNHLY, CDR2 FYNNEI. CDR3 residues: CASTRGTNTEAFF. CDR3 sequence (DNA): TGTGCCAGCACGAGAGGGACGAACACTGAAGCTTTCTTT.

This clonotype was picked up a small number of times. The chain uses TRBV2 and TRBJ2-3; TRBD2 agrees at 12 bases. The CDR3 length is 15 residues. J was trimmed by 2 bases and V by 8 bases; bases with no gene match: 5. Germline loops: CDR1 SNHLY, CDR2 FYNNEI. The CDR3 bases are TGTGCCAGCCTAGGACTAGCGGGAAACACAGATACGCAGTATTTT. Its protein is CASLGLAGNTDTQYF.

The rearrangement uses TRBV6-2 or TRBV6-3 and TRBJ1-1; D possibly corresponds to TRBD1 (5 bases). Between the trimmed V and J ends, which lost 6 bases and 6 bases, there was a span of 11 bases. CDR3 length: 12 amino acids. In germline, CDR1 is MNHEY, CDR2 SVGEGT. CDR3 bases: TGTGCCAGCAGCCCCTTGGGGCCTGAAGCTTTCTTT. Translated: CASSPLGPEAFF.

This clonotype occurred a few times. The chain joins TRBV6-5 to TRBJ2-2; 9 bases align to TRBD2. The V segment lost 4 bases and the J segment 1 base; nucleotides outside the gene matches: 4. This CDR3 region has 16 residues. CDR1 is MNHEY and CDR2 is SVGAGI in the germline V gene. The CDR3 sequence: CASSFGAGGNTGELFF. The CDR3 DNA is TGTGCCAGCAGTTTTGGAGCGGGGGGGAACACCGGGGAGCTGTTTTTT.

Only a few counts were recorded for this clonotype. The chain has TRBV20-1 and TRBJ2-3, with 9 bases identical to TRBD1. The CDR3 runs to 15 residues. CDR1 DFQATT and CDR2 SNEGSKA come from the germline V gene (reference sequence). The V and J ends lost 7 bases and 0 bases, in that order; junction bases with no gene match: 8. In DNA form, the CDR3 reads TGCAGTGGTGGGACAGGGAGAACTAGCACAGATACGCAGTATTTT. It codes for CSGGTGRTSTDTQYF.

This clonotype has only a few counts. The chain couples TRBV7-2 to TRBJ1-2; 7 nucleotides align to TRBD1. The V gene's germline CDR1 is SGHTA and CDR2 FQGNSA. This CDR3 comprises 14 residues. The V and J ends lost 5 bases and 4 bases, in that order; junction bases with no gene match: 7. The CDR3 DNA follows: TGTGCCAGCAGCCCTGGGACAGCAAGCTATGGCTACACCTTC. Translation: CASSPGTASYGYTF. Together with reference TRBV7-2 and TRBJ1-2, the CDR3 gives the full variable domain: GAGVSQSPSNKVTEKGKDVELRCDPISGHTALYWYRQSLGQGLEFLIYFQGNSAPDKSGLPSDRFSAERTGGSVSTLTIQRTQQEDSAVYLCASSPGTASYGYTFGSGTRLTVV.

The chain recombines TRBV7-2 with TRBJ2-7, with D maybe TRBD2 (7 bases). V was pared by 5 bases and J by 6 bases, with 17 bases between. Germline V gene lookup returns CDR1 SGHTA and CDR2 FQGNSA. The CDR3 is 14 residues long. CDR3 nucleotide sequence: TGTGCCAGCAGCCTGGGGGGGGCCCTCTCCGAGCAGTACTTC. As protein: CASSLGGALSEQYF.

This chain links TRBV4-1 with TRBJ1-1, with 7 bases lining up with TRBD1. Germline values: CDR1 MGHRA, CDR2 YSYEKL. The V gene end was trimmed by 0 bases and the J gene end by 5 bases; junction bases not matched to a gene: 15. The CDR3 runs 18 residues. The chain's CDR3 is CASSQDLMRGRLGTEAFF. CDR3 DNA: TGCGCCAGCAGCCAAGACCTAATGAGGGGGCGATTAGGGACTGAAGCTTTCTTT.

The rearrangement joins TRBV7-9 to TRBJ2-7, with a possible D match to TRBD2 (5 bases). This CDR3 has 13 amino acids. Germline CDR1 reads SEHNR; CDR2 reads FQNEAQ (reference sequence). Trimming left V 3 bases short and J 7 bases short, with 13 bases between. The CDR3 DNA reads as TGTGCCAGCAGCTTTAGCGCCACTGGGGAGCAGTACTTC. It codes for CASSFSATGEQYF.

The rearrangement uses TRBV29-1 and TRBJ1-1; TRBD1 agrees at 8 bases. CDR3 size: 13 residues. Germline trimming cut 7 bases from V and 5 bases from J; bases unmatched to any gene: 9. Per the germline V gene, CDR1 is SQVTM and CDR2 is ANQGSEA. The CDR3 loop is CSAPGQGGTEAFF. CDR3 in DNA: TGCAGCGCCCCCGGACAGGGTGGGACTGAAGCTTTCTTT. The entire variable domain, with the rest obtained from reference TRBV29-1 and TRBJ1-1, is as follows: SAVISQKPSRDICQRGTSLTIQCQVDSQVTMMFWYRQQPGQSLTLIATANQGSEATYESGFVIDKFPISRPNLTFSTLTVSNMSPEDSSIYLCSAPGQGGTEAFFGQGTRLTVV.

The chain has TRBV24-1 and TRBJ2-2, with TRBD1 identical over 7 bases. In germline, CDR1 is KGHDR, CDR2 SFDVKD. J was trimmed by 5 bases and V by 7 bases; bases with no gene match: 0. CDR3 length equals 12 residues. The CDR3 spells CATRTGTGELFF. DNA of the CDR3: TGTGCCACCAGGACAGGGACCGGGGAGCTGTTTTTT.

V usage is TRBV11-3 and J usage is TRBJ1-2; 11 nucleotides agree with TRBD1. V shed 5 bases, J shed 3 bases, and the junction held 5 bases outside the gene matches. In germline, CDR1 is SGHNT, CDR2 YENEEA. The CDR3 sequence is 15 residues long. In nucleotides, the CDR3 is TGTGCCAGCAGCCGCCCGGGACAGGGGGACTATGGCTACACCTTC. Translated: CASSRPGQGDYGYTF.

This clonotype was picked up one time. The chain links TRBV19 to TRBJ1-1; no clear D gene. The CDR3 consists of 14 residues. The germline gives CDR1 LNHDA, CDR2 SQIVND (reference sequence). The germline V and J ends were trimmed by 7 bases and 1 base, with 13 bases remaining between them. The CDR3 DNA follows: TGTGCCAGTAACGAACCGGGCCCGAACACTGAAGCTTTCTTT. Translated, it gives CASNEPGPNTEAFF.

The chain couples TRBV11-3 to TRBJ2-2; D not resolved. The CDR3 has 12 amino acids. The V end was cut by 5 bases, the J end by 10 bases, with 11 bases between. From germline, CDR1 is SGHNT and CDR2 YENEEA. CDR3 in amino acids: CASSRREEELFF. The CDR3 DNA sequence: TGTGCCAGCAGCCGCCGAGAGGAGGAGCTGTTTTTT.

This clonotype was detected a few times. The gene calls are TRBV19 and TRBJ1-5; the D is unclear. V was shortened by 5 bases and J by 4 bases, with 15 bases between the two germline ends. The CDR3 extends over 15 amino acids. CDR1 LNHDA and CDR2 SQIVND come from the germline V gene (reference sequence). The CDR3 region is CASSPDEVANQPQHF. The CDR3 DNA reads TGTGCCAGTAGTCCGGATGAGGTTGCAAATCAGCCCCAGCATTTT.

The chain is built from TRBV11-2 and TRBJ2-7; no clear D. V shed 5 bases and J shed 2 bases, with 13 bases lying between them. The CDR3 covers 14 residues. CDR1 and CDR2 (germline): SGHAT, FQNNGV. The CDR3 sequence: CASSRTVRTYEQYF. The CDR3 DNA reads as TGTGCCAGCAGCCGAACAGTCCGGACCTACGAGCAGTACTTC.

V usage is TRBV11-3 and J usage is TRBJ2-7; the D is unclear. Germline V gene lookup returns CDR1 SGHNT and CDR2 YENEEA. CDR3 length equals 14 residues. Deletions cut 2 bases from V and 2 bases from J, with 10 bases between. DNA of the CDR3: TGTGCCAGCAGCTTAAGCTCAGGCCCCTACGAGCAGTACTTC. It is translated as CASSLSSGPYEQYF.

V usage is TRBV28 and J usage is TRBJ2-1; 7 bases agree with TRBD2. The CDR3 consists of 15 residues. The junction had 16 bases not matched to a gene; V was cut back by 7 bases and J by 10 bases. In germline, CDR1 is MDHEN, CDR2 SYDVKM. CDR3 sequence reads: CASMPPAGPIFEQFF. The CDR3 coding sequence is TGTGCCAGCATGCCTCCAGCGGGGCCAATTTTCGAGCAGTTCTTC.

The rearrangement links TRBV2 to TRBJ1-2; D remains ambiguous. Germline V gene data show CDR1 as SNHLY and CDR2 as FYNNEI. This CDR3 contains 13 residues. The V gene lost 5 bases and the J gene lost 2 bases, with 9 bases spanning the gap. The CDR3 DNA sequence: TGTGCCAGCAGTTGGACGGGGAACTATGGCTACACCTTC. It codes for CASSWTGNYGYTF.

Only a few counts were recorded for this clonotype. CDR3 sequence (DNA): TGTGCCAGCAGTGAAGGAGGATGGGGCTACACCTTC. Encoded protein: CASSEGGWGYTF. The gene calls are TRBV6-1 and TRBJ1-2; D is uncertain. V gave up 1 base and J gave up 8 bases, with 8 bases separating them. The CDR3 has 12 amino acids. Per the germline V gene, CDR1 is MNHNS and CDR2 is SASEGT.

The V gene is TRBV7-2, the J gene TRBJ2-3, with D unclear. From germline, CDR1 is SGHTA and CDR2 FQGNSA. The V end lost 3 bases, the J end lost 0 bases, and 7 bases lay between the germline ends. The CDR3 sequence is 14 residues long. The CDR3 nucleotides read TGTGCCAGCAGCTTGGATGGGAGCACAGATACGCAGTATTTT. Encoded protein: CASSLDGSTDTQYF. Combining the CDR3 with reference TRBV7-2 and TRBJ2-3 gives the whole variable domain GAGVSQSPSNKVTEKGKDVELRCDPISGHTALYWYRQSLGQGLEFLIYFQGNSAPDKSGLPSDRFSAERTGGSVSTLTIQRTQQEDSAVYLCASSLDGSTDTQYFGPGTRLTVL.

This clonotype has just a few counts. This chain connects TRBV7-2 to TRBJ1-5; D is ambiguous. CDR1 and CDR2 (germline): SGHTA, FQGNSA. The CDR3 runs to 12 residues. The ends were cut back, 1 base at V and 10 bases at J, with 8 bases in the middle. For the CDR3, the DNA is TGTGCCAGCAGCTTAGAGTTGCGTCCCCAGCATTTT. It encodes CASSLELRPQHF.

The J gene is TRBJ1-4, the V gene TRBV11-2, with 7 bases lining up with TRBD1. Per the germline V gene, CDR1 is SGHAT and CDR2 is FQNNGV. J was trimmed by 11 bases and V by 2 bases; bases with no gene match: 14. The CDR3 is 16 residues long. The CDR3 here is CASSLLGRGSLGKLFF. DNA of the CDR3: TGTGCCAGCAGCTTATTGGGCAGGGGGTCCTTGGGGAAACTGTTTTTT.

The chain is built from TRBV6-1 and TRBJ1-2, with 7 bases aligning to TRBD1. CDR1 MNHNS and CDR2 SASEGT come from the germline V gene. V shed 4 bases and J 4 bases; nucleotides not matched to a gene: 6. The CDR3 covers 14 residues. CDR3 residues: CASSADRAPYGYTF. The CDR3 DNA reads TGTGCCAGCAGTGCTGACAGGGCGCCCTATGGCTACACCTTC.

The sample holds one count of this clonotype. The V call is TRBV6-2 or TRBV6-3, the J call TRBJ1-5; tentatively, D is TRBD1 (5 bases). This CDR3 is built from 13 residues. Trimming cost V 10 bases and J 5 bases, with 15 bases left between them. CDR1 and CDR2 from the germline V gene are MNHEY and SVGEGT. The CDR3 nucleotides are TGTGCCACCCGTGACAGACGAGATCAGCCCCAGCATTTT. Its protein is CATRDRRDQPQHF.